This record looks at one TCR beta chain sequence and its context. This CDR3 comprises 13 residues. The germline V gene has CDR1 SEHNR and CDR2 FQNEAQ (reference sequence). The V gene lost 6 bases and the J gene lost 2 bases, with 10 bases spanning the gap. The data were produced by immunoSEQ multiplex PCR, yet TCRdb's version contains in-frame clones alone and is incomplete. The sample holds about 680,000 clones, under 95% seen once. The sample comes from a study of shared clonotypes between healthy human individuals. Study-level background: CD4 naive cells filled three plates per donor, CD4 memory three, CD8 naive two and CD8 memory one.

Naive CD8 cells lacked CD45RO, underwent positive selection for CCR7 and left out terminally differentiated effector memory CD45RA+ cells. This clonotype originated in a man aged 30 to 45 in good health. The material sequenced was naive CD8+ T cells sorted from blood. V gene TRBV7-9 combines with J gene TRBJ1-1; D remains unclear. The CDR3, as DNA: TGTGCCAGCAGACTCCCTGGAAACACTGAAGCTTTCTTT. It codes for CASRLPGNTEAFF.